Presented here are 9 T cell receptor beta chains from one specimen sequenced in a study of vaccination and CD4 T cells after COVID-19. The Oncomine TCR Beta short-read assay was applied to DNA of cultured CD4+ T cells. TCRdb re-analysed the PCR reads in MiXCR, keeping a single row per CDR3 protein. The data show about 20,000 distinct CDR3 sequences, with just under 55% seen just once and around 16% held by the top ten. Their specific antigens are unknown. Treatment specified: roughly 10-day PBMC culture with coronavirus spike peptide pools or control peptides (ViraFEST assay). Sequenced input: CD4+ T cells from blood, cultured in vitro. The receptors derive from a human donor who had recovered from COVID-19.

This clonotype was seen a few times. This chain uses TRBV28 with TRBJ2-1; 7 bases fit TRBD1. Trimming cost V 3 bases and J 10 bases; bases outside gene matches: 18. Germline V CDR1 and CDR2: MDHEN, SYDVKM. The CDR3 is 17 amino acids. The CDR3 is CASSLSALATGHVEQFF. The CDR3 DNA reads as TGTGCCAGCAGTTTGTCGGCGTTGGCGACAGGGCATGTAGAGCAGTTCTTC.

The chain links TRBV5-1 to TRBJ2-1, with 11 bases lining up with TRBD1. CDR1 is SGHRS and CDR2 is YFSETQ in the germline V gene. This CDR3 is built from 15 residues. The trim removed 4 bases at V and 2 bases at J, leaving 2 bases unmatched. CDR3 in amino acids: CASSGGQGAYNEQFF. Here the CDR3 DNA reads TGCGCCAGCAGCGGGGGACAGGGGGCCTACAATGAGCAGTTCTTC.

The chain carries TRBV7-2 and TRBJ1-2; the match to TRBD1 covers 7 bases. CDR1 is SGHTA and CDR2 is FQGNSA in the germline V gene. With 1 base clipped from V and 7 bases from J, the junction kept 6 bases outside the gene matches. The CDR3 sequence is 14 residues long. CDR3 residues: CASSLETGRGGYTF. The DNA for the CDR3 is TGTGCCAGCAGCTTAGAGACAGGGAGAGGTGGCTACACCTTC.

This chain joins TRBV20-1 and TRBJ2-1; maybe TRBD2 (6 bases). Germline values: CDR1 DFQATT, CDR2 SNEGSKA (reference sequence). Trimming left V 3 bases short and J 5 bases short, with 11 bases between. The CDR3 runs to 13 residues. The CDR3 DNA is TGCAGTGCTAGTCGGGACTTCGACAATGAGCAGTTCTTC. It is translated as CSASRDFDNEQFF.

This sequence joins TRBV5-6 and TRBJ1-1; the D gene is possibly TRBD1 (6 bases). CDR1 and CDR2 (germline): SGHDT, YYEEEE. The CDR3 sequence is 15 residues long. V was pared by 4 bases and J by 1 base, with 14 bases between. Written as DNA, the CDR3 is TGTGCCAGCAGCCTGGGAGACAGGACGAACACTGAAGCTTTCTTT. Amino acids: CASSLGDRTNTEAFF.

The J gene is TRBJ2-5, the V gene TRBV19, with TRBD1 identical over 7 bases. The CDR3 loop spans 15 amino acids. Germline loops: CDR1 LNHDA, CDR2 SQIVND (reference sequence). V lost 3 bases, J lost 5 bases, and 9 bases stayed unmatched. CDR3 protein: CASSIGTVVPETQYF. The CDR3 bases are TGTGCCAGTAGTATCGGGACAGTTGTGCCGGAGACCCAGTACTTC.

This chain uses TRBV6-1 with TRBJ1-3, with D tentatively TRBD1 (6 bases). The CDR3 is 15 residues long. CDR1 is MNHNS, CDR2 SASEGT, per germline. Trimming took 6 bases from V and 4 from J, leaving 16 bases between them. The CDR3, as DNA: TGTGCCAGCAGAACCGACGCTGGGGGCGGAAACACCATATATTTT. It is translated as CASRTDAGGGNTIYF.

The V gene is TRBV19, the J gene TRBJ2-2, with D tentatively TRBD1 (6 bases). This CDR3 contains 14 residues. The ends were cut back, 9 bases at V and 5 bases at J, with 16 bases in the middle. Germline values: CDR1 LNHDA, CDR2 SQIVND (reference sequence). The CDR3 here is CASKRWGPTGELFF. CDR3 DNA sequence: TGTGCCAGCAAGAGGTGGGGGCCGACCGGGGAGCTGTTTTTT. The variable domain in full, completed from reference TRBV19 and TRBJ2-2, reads DGGITQSPKYLFRKEGQNVTLSCEQNLNHDAMYWYRQDPGQGLRLIYYSQIVNDFQKGDIAEGYSVSREKKESFPLTVTSAQKNPTAFYLCASKRWGPTGELFFGEGSRLTVL.

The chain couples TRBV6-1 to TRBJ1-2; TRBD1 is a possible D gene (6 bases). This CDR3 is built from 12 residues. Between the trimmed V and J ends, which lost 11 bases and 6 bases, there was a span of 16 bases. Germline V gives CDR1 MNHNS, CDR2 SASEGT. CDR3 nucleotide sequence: TGTGCCCCTATTTGGGGGCTTCATGGCTACACCTTC. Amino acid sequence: CAPIWGLHGYTF.